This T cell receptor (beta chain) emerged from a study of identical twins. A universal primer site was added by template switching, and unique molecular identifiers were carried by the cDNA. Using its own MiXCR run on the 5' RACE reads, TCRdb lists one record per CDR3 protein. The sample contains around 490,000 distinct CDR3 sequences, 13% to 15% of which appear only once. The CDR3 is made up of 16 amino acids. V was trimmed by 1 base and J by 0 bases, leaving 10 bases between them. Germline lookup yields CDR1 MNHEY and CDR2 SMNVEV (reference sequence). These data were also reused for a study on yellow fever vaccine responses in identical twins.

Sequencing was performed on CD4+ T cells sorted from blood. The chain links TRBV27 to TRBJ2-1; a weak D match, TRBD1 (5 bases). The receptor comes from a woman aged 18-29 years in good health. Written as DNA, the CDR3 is TGTGCCAGCAGTTTATTGGGTGACAGCTCCTACAATGAGCAGTTCTTC. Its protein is CASSLLGDSSYNEQFF.